Below, 27 T cell receptor beta chains from the same sample are listed, as sequenced in a study of T cells after yellow fever vaccination. MiXCR, run by TCRdb on the 5' RACE reads, gives a single entry per CDR3 protein. The sample has more than 300,000 distinct CDR3 sequences; approximately 4.5% are singletons. The specimen was PBMCs, collected 15 days after the yellow fever booster vaccination. Receptors originate from a man in his late teens or twenties who received the YFV17D yellow fever vaccine.

This clonotype has ten or more counts. The rearrangement links TRBV6-5 to TRBJ2-5; TRBD1 matches at 8 bases. V gave up 7 bases and J gave up 7 bases; unmatched junction bases: 14. Germline V gives CDR1 MNHEY, CDR2 SVGAGI. The CDR3 length is 15 residues. This CDR3 reads CASTLRSGGPGTQYF. The CDR3 DNA reads TGTGCCAGCACTCTCCGGTCAGGGGGCCCTGGGACCCAGTACTTC.

This clonotype has ten or more counts. V gene TRBV2 combines with J gene TRBJ1-1; D uncertain. V lost 7 bases and J lost 4, with 10 bases in between. The CDR3 runs to 12 residues. Germline values: CDR1 SNHLY, CDR2 FYNNEI. Here the CDR3 reads CASNPDLTEAFF. For the CDR3, the DNA is TGTGCCAGCAATCCGGACCTCACTGAAGCTTTCTTT.

The CDR3 region has the DNA TGTGCCAGCAGTGATGGCGGCACCACTCAAGAGACCCAGTACTTC. Translation gives CASSDGGTTQETQYF. V and J are TRBV6-1 and TRBJ2-5; D ambiguous. The germline V and J ends were trimmed by 3 bases and 2 bases, with 13 bases remaining between them. This CDR3 has 15 amino acids. CDR1 MNHNS and CDR2 SASEGT come from the germline V gene.

This clonotype was counted a few times. V gene TRBV4-3 combines with J gene TRBJ1-1; the D gene is possibly TRBD1 (5 bases). Trimming took off 1 base at V and 5 bases at J, with 17 bases between the two ends. Germline V gene sequence: CDR1 LGHNA, CDR2 YSLEER. The CDR3 is 16 amino acids. As DNA, the CDR3 is TGCGCCAGCAGCCAAGCTCCAGGGACCGAGGGAACTGAAGCTTTCTTT. It translates to CASSQAPGTEGTEAFF.

Many counts were recorded for this clonotype. This chain links TRBV7-3 with TRBJ1-1; D is unresolved. Trimming shortened V by 5 bases and J by 1 base, and 17 bases separated the two germline ends. CDR1 SGHTA and CDR2 FQGTGA come from the germline V gene. The CDR3 totals 16 residues. Here the CDR3 DNA reads TGTGCCAGCAGCCCGCAACGACCCGGCCCGAACACTGAAGCTTTCTTT. Translating it yields CASSPQRPGPNTEAFF.

This clonotype was detected only a few times. This chain connects TRBV12-3 or TRBV12-4 to TRBJ1-3; perhaps TRBD1 as D (6 bases). The CDR3 runs to 13 residues. Trimming removed 7 bases at V and 9 bases at J, with 16 bases between. The CDR3 region has the DNA TGTGCCAGCAACCAGCTACAGGGCTCCACCATATATTTT. Protein product: CASNQLQGSTIYF.

Ten or more counts support this clonotype. The chain links TRBV4-2 to TRBJ1-6; D may be TRBD1 (6 bases). The germline V gene has CDR1 LGHNA and CDR2 YNFKEQ. CDR3 length: 16 residues. Trimming pared 0 bases from V and 7 bases from J, leaving 13 bases between. The CDR3 coding sequence is TGTGCCAGCAGCCAAGAAAGTCGGGGGCTAAATTCACCCCTCCACTTT. Residues: CASSQESRGLNSPLHF.

This clonotype was observed a handful of times. This chain connects TRBV6-2 or TRBV6-3 to TRBJ2-7, with D hard to call. The CDR3 is 13 residues long. The V gene's germline CDR1 is MNHEY and CDR2 SVGEGT. Trimming pared 6 bases from V and 0 bases from J, leaving 9 bases between. The CDR3 is CASRTLSSYEQYF. The CDR3, as DNA: TGTGCCAGCAGAACCTTGAGCTCCTACGAGCAGTACTTC.

This clonotype was counted only a few times. V and J are TRBV14 and TRBJ2-1; D perhaps matches TRBD1 (6 bases). Trimming stripped 2 bases from V and 5 bases from J, with 16 bases between. CDR1 and CDR2 (germline): SGHDN, FVKESK. The CDR3 runs to 16 residues. CDR3 sequence reads: CASSQFGWGQDNEQFF. The CDR3 DNA reads TGTGCCAGCAGCCAATTTGGTTGGGGGCAAGACAATGAGCAGTTCTTC.

V is TRBV20-1 and J is TRBJ1-5; D gene uncertain. This CDR3 has 13 amino acids. The germline V and J ends were trimmed by 1 base and 5 bases, with 9 bases remaining between them. The germline CDR1 and CDR2 sequences are DFQATT and SNEGSKA (reference sequence). The CDR3 coding sequence is TGCAGTGCTAGAGCCGGTAACCATCAGCCCCAGCATTTT. Its translation is CSARAGNHQPQHF.

The chain combines TRBV18 with TRBJ2-5, with D unresolved. Trimming removed 0 bases from V and 2 bases from J, with 10 bases in between. The germline gives CDR1 KGHSH, CDR2 LQKENI. The CDR3 covers 15 residues. For the CDR3, the DNA is TGTGCCAGCTCACCACCGTCGCTGGGACAAGAGACCCAGTACTTC. This gives the protein CASSPPSLGQETQYF.

In its sample, this clonotype was seen a few times. The V call is TRBV20-1, the J call TRBJ2-1; no clear D gene. V dropped 6 bases and J dropped 1 base, with 16 bases sitting between them. Germline values: CDR1 DFQATT, CDR2 SNEGSKA (reference sequence). The length of the CDR3 is 15 residues. The CDR3: CSAVDAGGSYNEQFF. The CDR3 DNA follows: TGCAGTGCCGTAGACGCAGGTGGATCCTACAATGAGCAGTTCTTC.

The chain recombines TRBV7-9 with TRBJ1-6; maybe TRBD1 (5 bases). V dropped 8 bases and J dropped 7 bases, with 9 bases sitting between them. This CDR3 is built from 12 residues. In germline, CDR1 is SEHNR, CDR2 FQNEAQ (reference sequence). The CDR3 loop is CASEGLNSPLHF. DNA of the CDR3: TGTGCCAGCGAGGGACTCAATTCACCCCTCCACTTT. Complete variable domain (other parts from reference TRBV7-9 and TRBJ1-6): DTGVSQNPRHKITKRGQNVTFRCDPISEHNRLYWYRQTLGQGPEFLTYFQNEAQLEKSRLLSDRFSAERPKGSFSTLEIQRTEQGDSAMYLCASEGLNSPLHFGNGTRLTVT.

The chain uses TRBV28 and TRBJ2-3; no firm D call. Germline-derived CDR1 and CDR2 are MDHEN and SYDVKM. The CDR3 contains 14 residues. V gave up 7 bases and J gave up 3 bases, with 14 bases separating them. The CDR3 here is CASKNSQPTDTQYF. CDR3 DNA sequence: TGTGCCAGCAAAAACAGCCAACCTACAGATACGCAGTATTTT.

This clonotype was recorded many times. V gene TRBV5-1 combines with J gene TRBJ2-3, with TRBD2 identical over 11 bases. CDR1 and CDR2 from the germline V gene are SGHRS and YFSETQ. This CDR3 spans 16 amino acids. V shed 4 bases and J 7 bases; nucleotides not matched to a gene: 11. CDR3 bases: TGCGCCAGCAGCGAGACACTGACTAGCGGGGAGCATACGCAGTATTTT. Its protein product is CASSETLTSGEHTQYF.

This clonotype was observed at least ten times. This sequence joins TRBV4-2 and TRBJ2-2; D gene uncertain. Germline CDR1 and CDR2: LGHNA and YNFKEQ. V lost 8 bases and J 2 bases, leaving 6 bases between the germline ends. The CDR3 extends over 12 amino acids. The CDR3 DNA sequence: TGTGCCAGCGGAGACAACACCGGGGAGCTGTTTTTT. Residues: CASGDNTGELFF.

This clonotype has at least ten counts. V usage is TRBV6-5 and J usage is TRBJ2-2; no clear D gene. Trimming took off 2 bases at V and 4 bases at J, with 5 bases between the two ends. Germline V CDR1 and CDR2: MNHEY, SVGAGI. CDR3 length: 13 residues. CDR3 residues: CASSYVATGELFF. The CDR3 DNA reads TGTGCCAGCAGTTACGTGGCCACCGGGGAGCTGTTTTTT.

This clonotype was picked up a small number of times. J is TRBJ2-7 and V is TRBV4-3; D remains unclear. Germline CDR1 LGHNA, CDR2 YSLEER. V was shortened by 1 base and J by 4 bases, with 20 bases between the two germline ends. CDR3 size: 17 residues. CDR3: CASSQAYLSDFRYEQYF. CDR3 DNA: TGCGCCAGCAGCCAAGCTTATCTTTCAGATTTTCGGTACGAGCAGTACTTC.

This clonotype was counted at least ten times. The chain couples TRBV4-1 to TRBJ2-3; 7 bases fit TRBD2. V lost 1 base to trimming and J lost 6 bases; unmatched junction nucleotides: 4. The CDR3 extends over 14 amino acids. The germline V gene encodes CDR1 MGHRA and CDR2 YSYEKL. CDR3 nucleotide sequence: TGCGCCAGCAGCCAAGGGACTAGACCTGATACGCAGTATTTT. Translated, it gives CASSQGTRPDTQYF.

This clonotype was counted at least ten times. This chain joins TRBV20-1 and TRBJ2-3, with D maybe TRBD2 (6 bases). Germline V gene lookup returns CDR1 DFQATT and CDR2 SNEGSKA (reference sequence). This CDR3 spans 14 amino acids. V lost 5 bases to trimming and J lost 2 bases, with 14 bases between them. This CDR3 reads CSAQGDWPTDTQYF. CDR3 nucleotides: TGCAGTGCTCAAGGGGACTGGCCCACAGATACGCAGTATTTT.

The table lists this clonotype with many counts. V and J are TRBV10-2 and TRBJ2-5, with 7 bases identical to TRBD2. Germline values: CDR1 WSHSY, CDR2 SAAADI. CDR3 size: 14 residues. Losses at the gene ends were 3 bases for V and 4 bases for J; bases not matched to a gene: 5. The CDR3 coding sequence is TGCGCCAGCAGTGATTGGATAGCGGGAGAGACCCAGTACTTC. Translating it yields CASSDWIAGETQYF.

V and J are TRBV12-3 or TRBV12-4 and TRBJ2-3, with D tentatively TRBD1 (5 bases). Trimming stripped 2 bases from V and 5 bases from J, with 8 bases between. The CDR3 is 13 amino acids. The DNA of the CDR3 is TGTGCCAGCAGTTTAATCCAGGGAGATACGCAGTATTTT. Its translation is CASSLIQGDTQYF.

This clonotype was detected only a few times. The rearrangement joins TRBV14 to TRBJ2-1; possibly TRBD2 for D (5 bases). V lost 1 base to trimming and J lost 6 bases, with 10 bases between them. CDR3 length: 14 amino acids. Germline values: CDR1 SGHDN, CDR2 FVKESK. In DNA form, the CDR3 reads TGTGCCAGCAGCCAAGGGGCTAGCCCCAATGAGCAGTTCTTC. Translation gives CASSQGASPNEQFF.

This clonotype was found a few times. The V call is TRBV5-6, the J call TRBJ2-2, with 7 positions matching TRBD1. This CDR3 is built from 14 residues. In germline, CDR1 is SGHDT, CDR2 YYEEEE. V lost 1 base, J lost 7 bases, and 4 bases stayed unmatched. Here the CDR3 reads CASSLNYRGGELFF. CDR3 in DNA: TGTGCCAGCAGCTTGAATTACAGGGGCGGGGAGCTGTTTTTT.

This clonotype was recorded at least ten times. J is TRBJ2-1 and V is TRBV7-2; TRBD2 is a possible D gene (6 bases). V lost 8 bases, J lost 10 bases, and 12 bases lay in between. Germline CDR1 and CDR2: SGHTA and FQGNSA. The CDR3 runs 11 residues. This CDR3 is CASLGAGEQFF. CDR3 DNA: TGTGCCAGCCTAGGGGCGGGGGAGCAGTTCTTC.

This clonotype was observed at least ten times. The chain joins TRBV15 to TRBJ2-7, with D possibly matching TRBD1 (5 bases). The CDR3 loop spans 12 amino acids. CDR1 and CDR2 from the germline V gene are LNHNV and YYDKDF (reference sequence). V lost 4 bases and J 3 bases, leaving 7 bases between the germline ends. CDR3 in amino acids: CATSKGHYEQYV. The CDR3 nucleotides are TGTGCCACCAGCAAGGGGCACTACGAGCAGTACGTC.

The rearrangement links TRBV20-1 to TRBJ1-3; possible D gene TRBD1, 5 bases. V was clipped by 3 bases and J by 12 bases, with 21 bases between them. Germline V gives CDR1 DFQATT, CDR2 SNEGSKA (reference sequence). This CDR3 spans 14 amino acids. CDR3 residues: CSARAPGPMRGIYF. In DNA form, the CDR3 reads TGCAGTGCTAGGGCTCCGGGACCGATGCGGGGCATATATTTT.